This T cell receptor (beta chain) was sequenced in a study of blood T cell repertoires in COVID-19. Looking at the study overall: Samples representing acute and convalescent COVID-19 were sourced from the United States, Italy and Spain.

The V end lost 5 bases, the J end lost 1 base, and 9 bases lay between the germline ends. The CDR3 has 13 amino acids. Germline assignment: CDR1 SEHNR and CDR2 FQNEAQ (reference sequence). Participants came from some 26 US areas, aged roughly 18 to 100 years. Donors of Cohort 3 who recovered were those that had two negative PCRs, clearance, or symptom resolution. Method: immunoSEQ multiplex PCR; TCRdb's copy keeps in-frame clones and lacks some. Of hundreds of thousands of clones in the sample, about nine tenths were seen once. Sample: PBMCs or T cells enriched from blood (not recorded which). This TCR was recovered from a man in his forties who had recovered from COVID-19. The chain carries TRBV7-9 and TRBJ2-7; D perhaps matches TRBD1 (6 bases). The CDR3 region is CASSQDRSYEQYF. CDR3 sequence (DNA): TGTGCCAGCAGCCAGGACAGATCCTACGAGCAGTACTTC.